Shown below are 30 T cell receptor beta chains from a single sample sequenced in a study of long-term antiretroviral therapy in people with HIV. Version v3.0 of the immunoSEQ assay was performed at survey level. The method was immunoSEQ multiplex PCR; TCRdb's version includes in-frame clones alone and lacks a portion of them. This sample yields 25,000 to 35,000 clones, of which about 80% are seen a single time; about 7.3% belongs to the top ten. The sample consisted of unsorted PBMCs, taken 0.3 years after starting antiretroviral therapy. The receptors come from a man in his forties with HIV.

The V gene is TRBV5-4, the J gene TRBJ2-3; D gene ambiguous. The CDR3 has 15 residues. The germline gives CDR1 SGHNT, CDR2 YYREEE (reference sequence). The V end lost 4 bases, the J end lost 3 bases, and 15 bases lay between the germline ends. CDR3 loop: CASSQDSTFTDTQYF. CDR3 coding DNA: TGTGCCAGCAGCCAAGACTCCACATTTACAGATACGCAGTATTTT. Filled out from reference TRBV5-4 and TRBJ2-3, the complete variable domain reads ETGVTQSPTHLIKTRGQQVTLRCSSQSGHNTVSWYQQALGQGPQFIFQYYREEENGRGNFPPRFSGLQFPNYSSELNVNALELDDSALYLCASSQDSTFTDTQYFGPGTRLTVL.

The chain uses TRBV2 and TRBJ1-5, with 10 positions matching TRBD1. The ends lost 7 bases at V and 11 bases at J; junction bases unmatched: 11. CDR1 SNHLY and CDR2 FYNNEI come from the germline V gene. The CDR3 is 14 amino acids. CDR3 amino acids: CASKRPGQGQAQHF. CDR3 sequence (DNA): TGTGCCAGCAAGAGGCCGGGACAGGGGCAAGCCCAGCATTTT.

V usage is TRBV18 and J usage is TRBJ1-1; the D gene is possibly TRBD1 (5 bases). This CDR3 is built from 14 residues. In germline, CDR1 is KGHSH, CDR2 LQKENI. The ends were cut back, 3 bases at V and 2 bases at J, with 10 bases in the middle. DNA for the CDR3: TGTGCCAGCTCACCGGCAGGGCTTAACACTGAAGCTTTCTTT. The encoded protein is CASSPAGLNTEAFF.

The V and J genes are TRBV6-1 and TRBJ1-6; D is uncertain. The germline CDR1 and CDR2 sequences are MNHNS and SASEGT. Trimming removed 3 bases at V and 0 bases at J, with 12 bases between. This CDR3 is 17 amino acids long. CDR3 residues: CASSETVRSSYNSPLHF. Here the CDR3 DNA reads TGTGCCAGCAGTGAGACGGTTCGGAGCTCCTATAATTCACCCCTCCACTTT.

The V gene is TRBV5-1, the J gene TRBJ1-3, with 10 bases that match TRBD1. V lost 2 bases, J lost 0 bases, and 5 bases stayed unmatched. The CDR3 loop spans 17 amino acids. Germline values: CDR1 SGHRS, CDR2 YFSETQ. The CDR3 spells CASSFRTGGGSGNTIYF. CDR3 DNA: TGCGCCAGCAGCTTCCGGACAGGGGGAGGCTCTGGAAACACCATATATTTT.

Relative to its sample, this clone is medium-sized. This rearrangement joins TRBV7-2 to TRBJ2-7; D possibly corresponds to TRBD2 (6 bases). The germline V gene has CDR1 SGHTA and CDR2 FQGNSA. V was clipped by 0 bases and J by 4 bases, with 10 bases between them. The CDR3 covers 14 residues. In DNA form, the CDR3 reads TGTGCCAGCAGCTTAGCAGGGAGGAGGTACGAGCAGTACTTC. Translated: CASSLAGRRYEQYF.

The chain is built from TRBV9 and TRBJ1-2; D is uncertain. The CDR3 length is 14 residues. Looked up from germline, CDR1 is SGDLS and CDR2 is YYNGEE. V was clipped by 0 bases and J by 1 base, with 7 bases between them. The CDR3 is CASSVGGVNYGYTF. The CDR3 DNA is TGTGCCAGCAGCGTAGGAGGCGTTAACTATGGCTACACCTTC.

The chain's CDR3 is CATSGTLGSYEQYF. The CDR3 bases are TGTGCCACCAGCGGGACTCTCGGATCCTACGAGCAGTACTTC. V usage is TRBV27 and J usage is TRBJ2-7; TRBD2 aligns across 7 bases. Germline loops: CDR1 MNHEY, CDR2 SMNVEV (reference sequence). The J segment lost 1 base and the V segment lost 10 bases, leaving 10 bases of the junction unmatched. This CDR3 spans 14 amino acids.

V usage is TRBV14 and J usage is TRBJ2-1; 7 bases line up with TRBD1. J gave up 3 bases and V 2 bases, and 4 bases lay outside the gene matches. There are 15 residues in the CDR3. Germline CDR1 is SGHDN and CDR2 is FVKESK. In DNA form, the CDR3 reads TGTGCCAGCAGCCAAACCAGGGGGTACTACAATGAGCAGTTCTTC. As protein: CASSQTRGYYNEQFF.

The sample holds a few counts of this clone. This sequence joins TRBV6-5 and TRBJ1-2; 9 bases match TRBD1. The CDR3 runs 12 residues. The germline CDR1 and CDR2 sequences are MNHEY and SVGAGI. The ends lost 10 bases at V and 4 bases at J; junction bases unmatched: 4. The CDR3 sequence: CAIRQGVYGYTF. The CDR3 bases are TGTGCCATTAGACAGGGGGTCTATGGCTACACCTTC.

The genes are TRBV5-1 and TRBJ1-2, with a tentative D call TRBD1 (5 bases). The V and J ends lost 0 bases and 8 bases respectively, with 14 bases between them. Germline CDR1 reads SGHRS; CDR2 reads YFSETQ. CDR3 length: 14 amino acids. The CDR3: CASSLEGRGEGYTF. DNA for the CDR3: TGCGCCAGCAGCTTGGAGGGGAGGGGTGAAGGCTACACCTTC.

This chain connects TRBV5-1 to TRBJ1-1; D may be TRBD1 (5 bases). V was clipped by 5 bases and J by 2 bases, with 16 bases between them. CDR3 size: 15 residues. Per germline, CDR1 SGHRS and CDR2 YFSETQ. The CDR3 is CASREWGRGNTEAFF. CDR3 bases: TGCGCCAGCAGGGAGTGGGGACGGGGAAACACTGAAGCTTTCTTT.

CDR3 nucleotides: TGTGCCAGCAGCCCGGGACTAGCGGGAGCGAACACCGGGGAGCTGTTTTTT. Translation gives CASSPGLAGANTGELFF. This chain uses TRBV11-2 with TRBJ2-2; 14 nucleotides align to TRBD2. J lost 0 bases, V lost 5 bases, and 2 bases had no gene match. CDR3 length: 17 residues. Germline CDR1 is SGHAT and CDR2 is FQNNGV.

This chain connects TRBV7-8 to TRBJ2-5; the D gene could be TRBD1 or TRBD2 (6 bases each). Germline V gene sequence: CDR1 SGHVS, CDR2 FQNEAQ. This CDR3 region has 15 residues. The V and J ends lost 1 base and 5 bases respectively, with 14 bases between them. CDR3 in DNA: TGTGCCAGCAGCTTAGTCAAAGGAGGGGGGGAGACCCAGTACTTC. This encodes CASSLVKGGGETQYF. Supplemented by reference TRBV7-8 and TRBJ2-5, the full variable domain reads GAGVSQSPRYKVAKRGQDVALRCDPISGHVSLFWYQQALGQGPEFLTYFQNEAQLDKSGLPSDRFFAERPEGSVSTLKIQRTQQEDSAVYLCASSLVKGGGETQYFGPGTRLLVL.

This chain joins TRBV9 and TRBJ1-2; D possibly corresponds to TRBD1 (5 bases). Per the germline V gene, CDR1 is SGDLS and CDR2 is YYNGEE. This CDR3 is 15 amino acids long. Trimming removed 0 bases from V and 7 bases from J, with 16 bases in between. CDR3 bases: TGTGCCAGCAGCGTAGAATGGCAGGGACTAGGTGGCTACACCTTC. Its protein product is CASSVEWQGLGGYTF.

A few counts support this clone. This chain joins TRBV6-6 and TRBJ1-5; 8 nucleotides line up with TRBD1. This CDR3 spans 14 amino acids. The junction had 4 bases not matched to a gene; V was cut back by 6 bases and J by 3 bases. Germline V gene sequence: CDR1 MNHNY, CDR2 SVGAGI (reference sequence). Here the CDR3 reads CASSLDRDNQPQHF. Written as DNA, the CDR3 is TGTGCCAGCAGCTTGGACAGGGACAATCAGCCCCAGCATTTT.

This chain links TRBV5-6 with TRBJ1-2; 9 nucleotides match TRBD1. Trimming removed 3 bases from V and 8 bases from J; junction bases left unmatched: 14. This CDR3 comprises 16 residues. Per the germline V gene, CDR1 is SGHDT and CDR2 is YYEEEE. This CDR3 is CASSSDRGRWILGYTF. In DNA, the CDR3 is TGTGCCAGCAGCTCGGACAGGGGCCGTTGGATTTTGGGCTACACCTTC.

The chain couples TRBV5-1 to TRBJ1-5, with a possible D match to TRBD1 (5 bases). The ends were cut back, 2 bases at V and 2 bases at J, with 11 bases in the middle. Germline CDR1 reads SGHRS; CDR2 reads YFSETQ. CDR3 length: 15 residues. In nucleotides, the CDR3 is TGCGCCAGCAGCTTTGGGGGAGTAGGCAATCAGCCCCAGCATTTT. It specifies CASSFGGVGNQPQHF.

V and J are TRBV2 and TRBJ2-5; TRBD2 matches 8 bases. The CDR3 covers 14 residues. Germline CDR1 SNHLY, CDR2 FYNNEI. The junction had 9 bases not matched to a gene; V was cut back by 8 bases and J by 4 bases. The CDR3 DNA reads TGTGCCAGCTTATTCGCGGGAGGCCGAGAGACCCAGTACTTC. Translation gives CASLFAGGRETQYF.

This chain joins TRBV28 and TRBJ1-5, with a possible D match to TRBD1 (5 bases). With 8 bases removed from V and 2 bases from J, the gap between germline ends came to 10 bases. The CDR3 length is 13 residues. Germline V CDR1 and CDR2: MDHEN, SYDVKM. In nucleotides, the CDR3 is TGTGCCAGCGGGCCCAGGGGCAATCAGCCCCAGCATTTT. Translated, it gives CASGPRGNQPQHF.

V and J are TRBV4-3 and TRBJ2-7; 8 positions match TRBD1. Losses at the gene ends were 1 base for V and 2 bases for J; bases not matched to a gene: 1. The CDR3 is 14 amino acids. Germline V gene sequence: CDR1 LGHNA, CDR2 YSLEER. CDR3 nucleotide sequence: TGCGCCAGCAGCCAAGGACAGGGGACCTACGAGCAGTACTTC. Its protein product is CASSQGQGTYEQYF.

The CDR3 DNA reads TGTGCCAGCAGTCCGGAAGTGGCAGATACGCAGTATTTT. Encoded protein: CASSPEVADTQYF. The chain links TRBV7-2 to TRBJ2-3; D unresolved. The CDR3 length is 13 residues. Deletions cut 6 bases from V and 4 bases from J, with 11 bases between. Looked up from germline, CDR1 is SGHTA and CDR2 is FQGNSA.

The genes are TRBV5-6 and TRBJ1-2; 9 bases line up with TRBD1. This CDR3 comprises 14 residues. The germline V gene has CDR1 SGHDT and CDR2 YYEEEE. The J segment lost 6 bases and the V segment lost 6 bases, leaving 9 bases of the junction unmatched. Here the CDR3 reads CASNGWGQGDGYTF. CDR3 bases: TGTGCCAGCAACGGTTGGGGACAGGGAGATGGCTACACCTTC.

The CDR3 sequence: CASSKDSGIDQPQHF. The CDR3 DNA follows: TGTGCCAGCAGCAAGGATTCAGGGATAGATCAGCCCCAGCATTTT. The rearrangement links TRBV5-4 to TRBJ1-5; maybe TRBD1 (5 bases). Germline values: CDR1 SGHNT, CDR2 YYREEE (reference sequence). This CDR3 has 15 residues. The V end lost 4 bases, the J end lost 5 bases, and 16 bases lay between the germline ends.

The rearrangement links TRBV27 to TRBJ2-7, with 9 bases matching TRBD1. Germline lookup yields CDR1 MNHEY and CDR2 SMNVEV (reference sequence). The CDR3 runs 14 residues. With 6 bases clipped from V and 5 bases from J, the junction kept 8 bases outside the gene matches. The CDR3 loop is CASSLQTGGHEQYF. The CDR3 nucleotides are TGTGCCAGCAGCCTTCAAACAGGGGGCCACGAGCAGTACTTC.

This clone was counted between two and nine times. The rearrangement joins TRBV14 to TRBJ1-3; D is uncertain. The V gene's germline CDR1 is SGHDN and CDR2 FVKESK. This CDR3 contains 13 residues. Trimming took off 5 bases at V and 3 bases at J, with 8 bases between the two ends. The CDR3 protein is CASSYGIGNTIYF. DNA of the CDR3: TGTGCCAGCAGCTACGGGATTGGAAACACCATATATTTT.

This chain connects TRBV27 to TRBJ1-4; TRBD1 aligns across 9 bases. With V trimmed by 6 bases and J by 4 bases, 9 bases remained unmatched. CDR1 and CDR2 from the germline V gene are MNHEY and SMNVEV (reference sequence). The CDR3 is 16 residues long. Here the CDR3 DNA reads TGTGCCAGCAGACTCGCCGGGGGACAGGGTAATGAAAAACTGTTTTTT. It specifies CASRLAGGQGNEKLFF.

This chain connects TRBV7-9 to TRBJ2-1, with D uncertain. V lost 6 bases and J lost 5, with 5 bases in between. In germline, CDR1 is SEHNR, CDR2 FQNEAQ (reference sequence). The CDR3 is made up of 11 amino acids. Here the CDR3 DNA reads TGTGCCAGCAGACCAAACAATGAGCAGTTCTTC. Its protein product is CASRPNNEQFF.

The chain combines TRBV10-2 with TRBJ2-7; 7 nucleotides align to TRBD2. After removal of 6 bases from V and 3 bases from J, the junction contained 5 bases not matched to a gene. In germline, CDR1 is WSHSY, CDR2 SAAADI. The CDR3 is 13 amino acids. In DNA, the CDR3 is TGCGCCAGCAGATCCGGGACTAACTACGAGCAGTACTTC. Its translation: CASRSGTNYEQYF.

The chain has TRBV27 and TRBJ2-7, with 8 positions matching TRBD1. V shed 5 bases, J shed 1 base, and the junction held 7 bases outside the gene matches. Germline assignment: CDR1 MNHEY and CDR2 SMNVEV (reference sequence). This CDR3 has 15 amino acids. The CDR3 bases are TGTGCCAGCAGTCCCGGACAGGGCCCATCCTACGAGCAGTACTTC. Translated: CASSPGQGPSYEQYF.